The rows below give T cell receptor beta chains drawn from one sample of a study of blood T cell repertoires in COVID-19. Sequencing was performed with immunoSEQ multiplex PCR; in TCRdb, only in-frame clones are kept and a portion is missing. The table has some 210,000 clones, approximately 80% seen once. Sequencing used PBMCs or T cells enriched from blood (not recorded which). The receptor set was obtained from a man aged 30 to 45 with acute COVID-19. Both conserved end residues are part of each CDR3. The listing skips clone size in some rows; elsewhere it reads once, few, many or a size class.

V gene: TRBV16
clone size: .
J gene: TRBJ2-2
CDR3 protein: CASSQSGANTGELFF

V gene: TRBV19
clone size: .
J gene: TRBJ2-7
CDR3 protein: CASSVGPKRYEQYF

V gene: TRBV6-6
clone size: few
J gene: TRBJ1-2
CDR3 protein: CASSGQRANYGYTF

V gene: TRBV4-1
clone size: .
J gene: TRBJ1-1
CDR3 protein: CASSQGTGTGEGAFF

V gene: TRBV7-6
clone size: .
J gene: TRBJ1-1
CDR3 protein: CASSLAQGTEAFF

V gene: TRBV5-6
clone size: few
J gene: TRBJ2-7
CDR3 protein: CASSSKVYEQYF

V gene: TRBV9
clone size: .
J gene: TRBJ1-2
CDR3 protein: CASSPRGGDLSTPYGYTF

V gene: TRBV19
clone size: .
J gene: TRBJ1-1
CDR3 protein: CASRTAELVSTEAFF

V gene: TRBV6-1
clone size: .
J gene: TRBJ1-5
CDR3 protein: CASSEYGGVGVQPQHF

V gene: TRBV5-4
clone size: .
J gene: TRBJ1-2
CDR3 protein: CASSLYRGADYGYTF

V gene: TRBV11-2
clone size: .
J gene: TRBJ2-5
CDR3 protein: CASSLDGLPGETQYF

V gene: TRBV19
clone size: .
J gene: TRBJ2-7
CDR3 protein: CASSIGLAGLQTYEQYF

V gene: TRBV6-2/TRBV6-3
clone size: .
J gene: TRBJ1-4
CDR3 protein: CASSYSGATNEKLFF

V gene: TRBV2
clone size: .
J gene: TRBJ2-7
CDR3 protein: CASSGVDRGFLYEQYF

V gene: TRBV5-1
clone size: .
J gene: TRBJ1-5
CDR3 protein: CASSFRGDQPQHF

V gene: TRBV19
clone size: .
J gene: TRBJ2-7
CDR3 protein: CASSITVSYEQYF

V gene: TRBV7-2
clone size: .
J gene: TRBJ1-1
CDR3 protein: CASRETGGAGGRAEAFF

V gene: TRBV5-4
clone size: .
J gene: TRBJ2-2
CDR3 protein: CASSLAGGATGELFF

V gene: TRBV6-4
clone size: few
J gene: TRBJ2-3
CDR3 protein: CASSEAGGTDTQYF

V gene: TRBV7-6
clone size: .
J gene: TRBJ1-6
CDR3 protein: CASSLVESAGWVHSPLHF

V gene: TRBV11-2
clone size: .
J gene: TRBJ2-1
CDR3 protein: CASKRGTYQQFF

V gene: TRBV7-2
clone size: .
J gene: TRBJ2-3
CDR3 protein: CASSLRGEASGATDTQYF

V gene: TRBV5-6
clone size: .
J gene: TRBJ2-1
CDR3 protein: CASSLAAQGVYGQKFF

V gene: TRBV6-5
clone size: .
J gene: TRBJ1-2
CDR3 protein: CATLTGGLGYGYTF

V gene: TRBV12-3/TRBV12-4
clone size: .
J gene: TRBJ1-2
CDR3 protein: CASSFGRDYGYTF

V gene: TRBV9
clone size: .
J gene: TRBJ2-5
CDR3 protein: CASSVGLAGGQETQYF

V gene: TRBV18
clone size: .
J gene: TRBJ2-7
CDR3 protein: CASSPTGTSYEQYF

V gene: TRBV11-2
clone size: .
J gene: TRBJ1-1
CDR3 protein: CASSLEGAVTEAFF

V gene: TRBV6-2/TRBV6-3
clone size: .
J gene: TRBJ2-3
CDR3 protein: CASSTLGAGTDTQYF

V gene: TRBV6-5
clone size: .
J gene: TRBJ1-1
CDR3 protein: CASSWLRGGTDTEAFF

V gene: TRBV5-1
clone size: few
J gene: TRBJ1-3
CDR3 protein: CASSSGGSFGNTIYF

V gene: TRBV10-1
clone size: .
J gene: TRBJ1-6
CDR3 protein: CASRQTNNSPLHF

V gene: TRBV13
clone size: few
J gene: TRBJ2-5
CDR3 protein: CASSPRDFLGETQYF

V gene: TRBV7-6
clone size: .
J gene: TRBJ2-1
CDR3 protein: CASSLDFFRVGEQFF

V gene: TRBV4-2
clone size: .
J gene: TRBJ1-5
CDR3 protein: CASSQAVADNQPQHF

V gene: TRBV5-1
clone size: .
J gene: TRBJ1-5
CDR3 protein: CASSLGGPPQPQHF